The 23 T cell receptor beta chains in this list originate from one sample, sequenced in a study of spatial heterogeneity in lung cancer. The sample's time point: blood at routine non-recurrence follow-up after resection. TCRdb itself ran the 5' RACE reads through MiXCR, one entry per CDR3 protein. This sample has 110,000 or so distinct CDR3 sequences, with roughly 10% found just once. Source: PBMCs, taken at follow-up. These receptor sequences come from a female donor with early-stage non-small cell lung cancer.

This clonotype was counted ten times or more. V and J are TRBV4-2 and TRBJ2-2; tentative D call: TRBD2 (6 bases). Per germline, CDR1 LGHNA and CDR2 YNFKEQ. The V and J ends lost 1 base and 4 bases respectively, with 13 bases between them. The CDR3 runs 16 residues. CDR3 coding DNA: TGTGCCAGCAGCCAAGCCCTAGCGAGCAGCACCGGGGAGCTGTTTTTT. It specifies CASSQALASSTGELFF.

The gene calls are TRBV27 and TRBJ2-7, with 8 bases lining up with TRBD1. This CDR3 spans 15 amino acids. The V segment lost 2 bases and the J segment 2 bases; nucleotides outside the gene matches: 5. CDR1 MNHEY and CDR2 SMNVEV come from the germline V gene (reference sequence). The CDR3 coding sequence is TGTGCCAGCAGTTTAGGGGGGACAGGAACCTACGAGCAGTACTTC. This codes for CASSLGGTGTYEQYF.

The J gene is TRBJ1-3, the V gene TRBV7-9, with D maybe TRBD1 (5 bases). Germline V gene lookup returns CDR1 SEHNR and CDR2 FQNEAQ (reference sequence). The V gene lost 5 bases and the J gene lost 5 bases, with 13 bases spanning the gap. This CDR3 spans 14 amino acids. CDR3 sequence reads: CASSLGGIRNTIYF. CDR3 nucleotides: TGTGCCAGCAGCCTCGGGGGGATAAGAAACACCATATATTTT. Complete variable domain (other parts from reference TRBV7-9 and TRBJ1-3): DTGVSQNPRHKITKRGQNVTFRCDPISEHNRLYWYRQTLGQGPEFLTYFQNEAQLEKSRLLSDRFSAERPKGSFSTLEIQRTEQGDSAMYLCASSLGGIRNTIYFGEGSWLTVV.

This clonotype turned up a few times. The chain couples TRBV3-1 to TRBJ1-6; D possibly corresponds to TRBD1 (5 bases). The V end lost 1 base, the J end lost 10 bases, and 11 bases lay between the germline ends. This CDR3 region has 14 residues. The germline V gene has CDR1 LGHDT and CDR2 YNNKEL (reference sequence). This CDR3 is CASSQGGRESPLHF. The CDR3 DNA reads TGTGCCAGCAGCCAAGGGGGCAGGGAATCACCCCTCCACTTT.

This clonotype was detected a few times. V gene TRBV4-2 combines with J gene TRBJ1-1; a weak D match, TRBD1 (6 bases). Germline CDR1 reads LGHNA; CDR2 reads YNFKEQ. Trimming shortened V by 4 bases and J by 5 bases, and 17 bases separated the two germline ends. This CDR3 has 15 residues. The DNA of the CDR3 is TGTGCCAGCAGCCCTCGACAGGATTGGGGAACTGAAGCTTTCTTT. Translation gives CASSPRQDWGTEAFF.

V gene TRBV28 combines with J gene TRBJ1-6; 7 bases are a match to TRBD1. The CDR3 is 16 residues long. CDR1 and CDR2 from the germline V gene are MDHEN and SYDVKM. V lost 4 bases and J lost 13; bases outside the gene matches: 16. CDR3 DNA: TGTGCCAGCAGTTCCGCCGGACAGGTCCTAACCGCCCCCCTCCACTTT. Amino acids: CASSSAGQVLTAPLHF.

Many counts were recorded for this clonotype. The V gene is TRBV7-3, the J gene TRBJ2-1; 13 bases fit TRBD2. This CDR3 is 15 amino acids long. Germline values: CDR1 SGHTA, CDR2 FQGTGA. J was trimmed by 5 bases and V by 5 bases; bases with no gene match: 3. The CDR3 sequence is CASSVGLAGDNEQFF. The CDR3 DNA reads TGTGCCAGCAGCGTTGGACTAGCGGGAGACAATGAGCAGTTCTTC.

This clonotype was seen at least ten times. This chain connects TRBV12-3 or TRBV12-4 to TRBJ1-2; TRBD1 matches at 9 bases. J lost 5 bases, V lost 6 bases, and 4 bases had no gene match. The CDR3 loop spans 13 amino acids. The CDR3 nucleotides read TGTGCCAGCAGGCGACAGGGGGAATATGGCTACACCTTC. This encodes CASRRQGEYGYTF.

This clonotype was found many times. This chain connects TRBV4-2 to TRBJ1-5; D may be TRBD1 (5 bases). Germline V gene sequence: CDR1 LGHNA, CDR2 YNFKEQ. CDR3 length equals 16 residues. The ends were cut back, 3 bases at V and 0 bases at J, with 12 bases in the middle. The CDR3 DNA sequence: TGTGCCAGCAGCCAGGCTTGGACAAATAGCAATCAGCCCCAGCATTTT. This gives the protein CASSQAWTNSNQPQHF.

This clonotype appeared many times. The rearrangement joins TRBV29-1 to TRBJ2-2, with TRBD1 matching 7 bases. Trimming removed 7 bases from V and 0 bases from J; junction bases left unmatched: 5. Germline V CDR1 and CDR2: SQVTM, ANQGSEA. The CDR3 loop spans 14 amino acids. The DNA of the CDR3 is TGCAGCGGCAGGACAGGAACGAACACCGGGGAGCTGTTTTTT. This sequence encodes CSGRTGTNTGELFF.

This clonotype was detected ten times or more. The chain employs TRBV29-1 and TRBJ2-2, with TRBD2 matching 9 bases. From germline, CDR1 is SQVTM and CDR2 ANQGSEA. This CDR3 has 14 residues. J was trimmed by 1 base and V by 4 bases; bases with no gene match: 1. The CDR3 region has the DNA TGCAGCGTTGGGACTAGCGTGAACACCGGGGAGCTGTTTTTT. It translates to CSVGTSVNTGELFF.

The rearrangement joins TRBV6-5 to TRBJ2-1; D could derive from TRBD1 or TRBD2 (6 bases each). Germline V gene sequence: CDR1 MNHEY, CDR2 SVGAGI. The V end was cut by 8 bases, the J end by 12 bases, with 26 bases between. This CDR3 is built from 15 residues. The DNA of the CDR3 is TGTGCCAGCGCGGACTCATACGTGAATCGGGGGCGGCAGTTCTTC. Translating it yields CASADSYVNRGRQFF.

The V gene is TRBV29-1, the J gene TRBJ2-7, with D possibly matching TRBD2 (5 bases). This CDR3 is 14 amino acids long. V lost 5 bases and J 2 bases, leaving 16 bases between the germline ends. Germline CDR1 reads SQVTM; CDR2 reads ANQGSEA. The CDR3 reads CSVSFHERAYEQYF. The CDR3, as DNA: TGCAGCGTTTCTTTTCACGAGAGGGCCTACGAGCAGTACTTC.

This clonotype was observed a handful of times. The gene calls are TRBV5-6 and TRBJ1-2, with unresolved D. There are 16 residues in the CDR3. Per the germline V gene, CDR1 is SGHDT and CDR2 is YYEEEE. V was shortened by 1 base and J by 0 bases, with 13 bases between the two germline ends. CDR3 sequence reads: CASSLLARGANYGYTF. DNA for the CDR3: TGTGCCAGCAGCTTGCTAGCCCGTGGGGCTAACTATGGCTACACCTTC.

This clonotype was counted many times. Without the conserved terminal phenylalanine or tryptophan, this CDR3 likely stems from a read error. The limits of the CDR3 on the DNA are not certain, so only TCRdb's listed CDR3 is given. The chain links TRBV21-1 to TRBJ1-2. TRBV21-1 is recorded as a pseudogene. Counting both end residues, the CDR3 totals 8 amino acids. The CDR3 sequence: CASSKLGI.

This rearrangement joins TRBV28 to TRBJ2-4, with D tentatively TRBD1 (6 bases). The CDR3 length is 16 residues. V lost 6 bases to trimming and J lost 0 bases, with 15 bases between them. CDR1 and CDR2 (germline): MDHEN, SYDVKM. The CDR3 spells CASSSGQEIAKNIQYF. In DNA form, the CDR3 reads TGTGCCAGCAGCTCGGGACAAGAGATAGCCAAAAACATTCAGTACTTC.

This rearrangement joins TRBV6-5 to TRBJ1-1; D ambiguous. Trimming removed 6 bases at V and 10 bases at J, with 24 bases between. Germline V CDR1 and CDR2: MNHEY, SVGAGI. The CDR3 covers 15 residues. The CDR3 loop reads CASSRISRTVSAAFF. CDR3 nucleotide sequence: TGTGCCAGCAGCCGCATATCTAGGACTGTTTCGGCAGCTTTCTTT.

V and J are TRBV6-1 and TRBJ2-7; TRBD2 matches 8 bases. The CDR3 loop spans 14 amino acids. The V gene end was trimmed by 8 bases and the J gene end by 0 bases; junction bases not matched to a gene: 6. Germline V gives CDR1 MNHNS, CDR2 SASEGT. CDR3 coding DNA: TGTGCCAGCCATAGCGGGACGAGCTCCTACGAGCAGTACTTC. It codes for CASHSGTSSYEQYF.

The chain carries TRBV6-2 or TRBV6-3 and TRBJ2-7; D ambiguous. The ends were cut back, 2 bases at V and 1 base at J, with 6 bases in the middle. The CDR3 sequence is 13 residues long. Germline loops: CDR1 MNHEY, CDR2 SVGEGT. This CDR3 is CASSYNPSYEQYV. The CDR3 DNA sequence: TGTGCCAGCAGTTACAACCCGTCCTACGAGCAGTACGTC.

This clonotype was picked up a small number of times. The J gene is TRBJ1-2, the V gene TRBV20-1, with D unclear. Germline CDR1 DFQATT, CDR2 SNEGSKA (reference sequence). This CDR3 comprises 13 residues. With 0 bases removed from V and 8 bases from J, the gap between germline ends came to 13 bases. Here the CDR3 reads CSARDEAGSGYTF. In DNA, the CDR3 is TGCAGTGCTAGAGATGAGGCAGGCAGCGGCTACACCTTC.

There are a few counts of this clonotype. The chain recombines TRBV6-5 with TRBJ2-3, with a tentative D call TRBD1 (5 bases). The germline CDR1 and CDR2 sequences are MNHEY and SVGAGI. V shed 5 bases and J shed 4 bases, with 16 bases lying between them. The CDR3 runs 15 residues. For the CDR3, the DNA is TGTGCCAGCAGTAACCAGGGTATGATGTCAGATACGCAGTATTTT. It codes for CASSNQGMMSDTQYF.

The chain is built from TRBV19 and TRBJ2-1, with 13 positions matching TRBD2. V lost 4 bases, J lost 13 bases, and 4 bases stayed unmatched. CDR1 and CDR2 (germline): LNHDA, SQIVND (reference sequence). This CDR3 spans 13 amino acids. The CDR3 reads CASSSGLAGEQFF. Written as DNA, the CDR3 is TGTGCCAGTAGTAGTGGACTAGCGGGAGAACAGTTCTTC.

This clonotype was seen ten or more times. V usage is TRBV7-8 and J usage is TRBJ1-4, with no clear D. Germline V gene sequence: CDR1 SGHVS, CDR2 FQNEAQ. Trimming pared 2 bases from V and 8 bases from J, leaving 18 bases between. The CDR3 is made up of 16 amino acids. CDR3 DNA: TGTGCCAGCAGCTTAAAATCACGTAGAGGAGCCGAAAAACTGTTTTTT. Residues: CASSLKSRRGAEKLFF.